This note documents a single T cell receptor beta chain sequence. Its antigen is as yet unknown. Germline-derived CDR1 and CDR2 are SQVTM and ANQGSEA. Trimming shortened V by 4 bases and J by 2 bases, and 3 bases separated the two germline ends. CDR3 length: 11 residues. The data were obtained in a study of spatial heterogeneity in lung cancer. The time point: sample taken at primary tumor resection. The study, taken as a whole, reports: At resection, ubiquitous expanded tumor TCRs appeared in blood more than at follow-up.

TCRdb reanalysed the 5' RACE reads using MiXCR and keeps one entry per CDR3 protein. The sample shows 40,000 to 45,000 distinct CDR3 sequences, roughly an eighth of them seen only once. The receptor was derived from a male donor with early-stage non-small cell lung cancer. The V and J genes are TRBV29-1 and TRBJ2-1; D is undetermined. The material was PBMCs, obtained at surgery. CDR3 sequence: CSVGPYNEQFF. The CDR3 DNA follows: TGCAGCGTTGGACCCTACAATGAGCAGTTCTTC.